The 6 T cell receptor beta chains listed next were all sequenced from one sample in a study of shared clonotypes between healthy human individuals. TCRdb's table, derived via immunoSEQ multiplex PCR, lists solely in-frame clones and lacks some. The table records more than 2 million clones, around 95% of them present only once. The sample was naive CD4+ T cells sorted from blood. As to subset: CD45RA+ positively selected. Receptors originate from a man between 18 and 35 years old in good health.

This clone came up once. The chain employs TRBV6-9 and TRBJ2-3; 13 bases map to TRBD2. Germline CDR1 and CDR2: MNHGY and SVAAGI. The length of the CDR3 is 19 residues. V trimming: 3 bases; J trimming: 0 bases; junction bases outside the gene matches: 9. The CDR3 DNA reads TGTGCCAGCAGTTACGACGGACTAGCGGGAGTAAATAGCACAGATACGCAGTATTTT. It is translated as CASSYDGLAGVNSTDTQYF.

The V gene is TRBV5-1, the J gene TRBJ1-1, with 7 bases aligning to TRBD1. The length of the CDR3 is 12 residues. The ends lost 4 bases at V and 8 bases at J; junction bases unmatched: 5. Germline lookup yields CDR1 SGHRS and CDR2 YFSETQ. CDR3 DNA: TGCGCCAGCAGCCTCGCAGGGGGAGAAGCTTTCTTT. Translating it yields CASSLAGGEAFF. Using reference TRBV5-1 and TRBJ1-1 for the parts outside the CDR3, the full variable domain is KAGVTQTPRYLIKTRGQQVTLSCSPISGHRSVSWYQQTPGQGLQFLFEYFSETQRNKGNFPGRFSGRQFSNSRSEMNVSTLELGDSALYLCASSLAGGEAFFGQGTRLTVV.

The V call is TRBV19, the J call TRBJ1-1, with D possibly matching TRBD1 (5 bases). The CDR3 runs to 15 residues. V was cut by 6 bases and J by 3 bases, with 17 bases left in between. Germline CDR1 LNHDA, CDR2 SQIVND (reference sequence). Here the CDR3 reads CASRSDTLRDTEAFF. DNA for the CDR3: TGTGCCAGTAGGTCGGACACCCTGCGGGACACTGAAGCTTTCTTT. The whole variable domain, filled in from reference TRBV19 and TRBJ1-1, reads DGGITQSPKYLFRKEGQNVTLSCEQNLNHDAMYWYRQDPGQGLRLIYYSQIVNDFQKGDIAEGYSVSREKKESFPLTVTSAQKNPTAFYLCASRSDTLRDTEAFFGQGTRLTVV.

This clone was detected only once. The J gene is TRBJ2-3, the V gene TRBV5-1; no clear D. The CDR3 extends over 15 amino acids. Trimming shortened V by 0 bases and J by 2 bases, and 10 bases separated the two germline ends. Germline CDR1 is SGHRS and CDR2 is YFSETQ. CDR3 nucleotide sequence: TGCGCCAGCAGCTTGGGGGTTTCACTCACAGATACGCAGTATTTT. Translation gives CASSLGVSLTDTQYF.

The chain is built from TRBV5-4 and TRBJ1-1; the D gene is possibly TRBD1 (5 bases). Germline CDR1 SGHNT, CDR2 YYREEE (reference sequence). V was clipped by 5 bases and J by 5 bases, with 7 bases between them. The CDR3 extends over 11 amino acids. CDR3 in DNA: TGTGCCAGCAGATGGGGGACTGAAGCTTTCTTT. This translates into CASRWGTEAFF.

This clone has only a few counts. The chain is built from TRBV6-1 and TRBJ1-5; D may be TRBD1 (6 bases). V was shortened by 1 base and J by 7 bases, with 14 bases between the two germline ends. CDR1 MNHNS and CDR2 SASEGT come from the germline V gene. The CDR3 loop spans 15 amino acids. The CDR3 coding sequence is TGTGCCAGCAGTGAAGTGGAGGGGGTTGTGCAGCCCCAGCATTTT. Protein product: CASSEVEGVVQPQHF.